The 31 T cell receptor beta chains below all came from one sample that was sequenced in a study of blood T cells in healthy people across ages. Through a sample-barcoded 5' primer and a J-beta primer mix, a second PCR was run for roughly 6 to 12 cycles. TCRdb fed the 5' RACE reads into MiXCR, producing one record per CDR3 protein. The data show hundreds of thousands of distinct CDR3 sequences, approximately 52% seen once. The sample comprised blood. These receptors originate from a woman over 75 in good health.

On this clonotype: A single base separates this from a much larger clone, so it may be a read error. This chain connects TRBV5-1 to TRBJ2-3; 7 nucleotides match TRBD2. CDR3 size: 15 residues. The germline V gene encodes CDR1 SGHRS and CDR2 YFSETQ. CDR3 DNA sequence: TGCGCCAGCAAACCTAGCGGTACTAGCACAGAGACGCAGTATTTT. Protein sequence: CASKPSGTSTETQYF.

The CDR3 protein is CSAREVGGFLRREELFF. In DNA form, the CDR3 reads TGCAGTGCTAGAGAAGTAGGGGGGTTTCTCCGGCGGGAAGAACTGTTTTTT. The V call is TRBV20-1, the J call TRBJ1-4, with D tentatively TRBD1 (6 bases). The CDR3 consists of 17 residues. Germline values: CDR1 DFQATT, CDR2 SNEGSKA (reference sequence). The germline V and J ends were trimmed by 0 bases and 12 bases, with 26 bases remaining between them.

A word on this clonotype: This could be a read error, since a much larger clone is one nucleotide away. CDR3 sequence (DNA): TGCAGTGCTATTGTGATAGAGACCCAGTACTTC. Protein sequence: CSAIVIETQYF. This chain uses TRBV20-1 with TRBJ2-7; the D is unclear. The end of the DNA fits TRBJ2-5 better, so the J call may be wrong. Per germline, CDR1 DFQATT and CDR2 SNEGSKA (reference sequence). This CDR3 has 11 amino acids.

To note about this clonotype: A much larger clone lies one base from this, so it may be a read error. The J gene is TRBJ1-5, the V gene TRBV7-6; no clear D gene. CDR3 size: 13 residues. Germline lookup yields CDR1 SGHVS and CDR2 FNYEAQ. The CDR3 here is CASSLSPNRPQHF. The CDR3 DNA reads TGTGCCAGCAGCCTTTCTCCCAATCGGCCCCAGCATTTT.

There are many counts of this clonotype. The rearrangement joins TRBV12-3 or TRBV12-4 to TRBJ2-7; no definite D call. The CDR3 extends over 12 amino acids. The V end was cut by 4 bases, the J end by 5 bases, with 9 bases between. The CDR3, as DNA: TGTGCCAGCAGTTGGGTCCCCGACGAGCAGTACTTC. Translated: CASSWVPDEQYF.

The chain is built from TRBV28 and TRBJ2-7, with 9 bases identical to TRBD2. Germline CDR1 is MDHEN and CDR2 is SYDVKM. This CDR3 has 15 residues. Unmatched junction bases numbered 8, after V lost 6 bases and J lost 2 bases. DNA for the CDR3: TGTGCCAGCAGCTCTCTAGCGGGGAGAGCCTACGAGCAGTACTTC. Amino acid sequence: CASSSLAGRAYEQYF.

The chain couples TRBV12-3 or TRBV12-4 to TRBJ2-3, with 7 bases aligning to TRBD1. Trimming at V came to 6 bases and at J to 5 bases, leaving 5 bases not matched to a gene. The CDR3 sequence is 13 residues long. As DNA, the CDR3 is TGTGCCAGCAGGGACAGGATACTAGATACGCAGTATTTT. Translated, it gives CASRDRILDTQYF.

The V call is TRBV6-6, the J call TRBJ1-5; 8 bases fit TRBD1. Germline V gives CDR1 MNHNY, CDR2 SVGAGI (reference sequence). After removal of 7 bases from V and 3 bases from J, the junction contained 5 bases not matched to a gene. This CDR3 has 14 amino acids. CDR3 DNA: TGTGCCAGCATAGGACAGGGTATCAATCAGCCCCAGCATTTT. It is translated as CASIGQGINQPQHF.

Points on this clonotype: A read error is possible here, since a much larger clone lies one base away. The chain links TRBV12-3 or TRBV12-4 to TRBJ2-1, with TRBD2 matching 7 bases. Matching the DNA end better, TRBJ2-7 makes the J call doubtful. The CDR3 is 15 residues long. The CDR3: CASNERGGPYNEQYF. CDR3 DNA sequence: TGTGCCAGCAACGAGCGGGGAGGCCCCTACAATGAGCAGTACTTC.

The chain links TRBV3-1 to TRBJ1-3; the match to TRBD1 covers 8 bases. CDR1 is LGHDT, CDR2 YNNKEL, per germline (reference sequence). Germline trimming cut 4 bases from V and 3 bases from J; bases unmatched to any gene: 5. The CDR3 contains 15 residues. The CDR3 sequence: CASSPGQGNGNTIYF. DNA for the CDR3: TGTGCCAGCAGCCCCGGACAGGGCAATGGAAACACCATATATTTT.

This clonotype was counted many times. The chain joins TRBV7-8 to TRBJ2-7, with D perhaps given as TRBD1 or TRBD2 (5 bases each). The ends were cut back, 2 bases at V and 2 bases at J, with 13 bases in the middle. This CDR3 is 15 amino acids long. CDR1 SGHVS and CDR2 FQNEAQ come from the germline V gene. CDR3 loop: CASSLTSGTTYEQYF. The CDR3 coding sequence is TGTGCCAGCAGCTTAACCTCTGGGACGACCTACGAGCAGTACTTC.

The V and J genes are TRBV5-1 and TRBJ2-1; TRBD1 agrees at 9 bases. V trimming: 4 bases; J trimming: 5 bases; junction bases outside the gene matches: 7. CDR3 size: 15 residues. Germline V CDR1 and CDR2: SGHRS, YFSETQ. The CDR3 DNA reads as TGCGCCAGCAGCACCGGGACAGGGTGGAACAATGAGCAGTTCTTC. Protein sequence: CASSTGTGWNNEQFF.

This clonotype showed up many times. The chain uses TRBV6-5 and TRBJ1-2, with D possibly matching TRBD1 (6 bases). The V and J ends lost 0 bases and 8 bases respectively, with 16 bases between them. Germline values: CDR1 MNHEY, CDR2 SVGAGI. This CDR3 has 15 amino acids. The CDR3, as DNA: TGTGCCAGCAGTTACTCGATCTCCACAGGGTTCGGCTACACCTTC. Residues: CASSYSISTGFGYTF.

A note on this clonotype: A clone one base away is much larger, so this may be a read error. The genes are TRBV11-3 and TRBJ2-5; 8 positions match TRBD2. Per the germline V gene, CDR1 is SGHNT and CDR2 is YENEEA. The CDR3 contains 15 residues. The V and J ends lost 5 bases and 11 bases, in that order; junction bases with no gene match: 16. This CDR3 reads CASSPAGGTYNEQYF. CDR3 nucleotide sequence: TGTGCCAGCAGCCCCGCGGGAGGCACCTACAATGAGCAGTACTTC.

This chain joins TRBV29-1 and TRBJ2-4, with 7 bases lining up with TRBD2. The J call may not be correct, given that the DNA end is closer to TRBJ2-5. Germline V gives CDR1 SQVTM, CDR2 ANQGSEA. The CDR3 consists of 13 residues. The CDR3 region has the DNA TGCAGCGTTTGGGCTAGCGGAGGAGAGACCCAGTACTTC. It specifies CSVWASGGETQYF.

V usage is TRBV20-1 and J usage is TRBJ1-6; possibly TRBD1 for D (5 bases). This CDR3 region has 17 residues. Germline V gene data show CDR1 as DFQATT and CDR2 as SNEGSKA (reference sequence). The V gene lost 0 bases and the J gene lost 4 bases, with 16 bases spanning the gap. CDR3 nucleotide sequence: TGCAGTGCTAGAGATAGTCGGTTGACAGATTATAATTCACCCCTCCACTTT. Translation: CSARDSRLTDYNSPLHF.

Turning to this clonotype: Being one base from a much bigger clone, this may be a read error. CDR3 nucleotides: TGTGCCAGCAGATCCGGGACACGGAAAGATACGCAGTATTTT. The encoded protein is CASRSGTRKDTQYF. This sequence joins TRBV2 and TRBJ2-3; D might be TRBD1 (6 bases). Germline-derived CDR1 and CDR2 are SNHLY and FYNNEI. The V end was cut by 6 bases, the J end by 5 bases, with 15 bases between. This CDR3 has 14 residues.

This clonotype has at least ten counts. V usage is TRBV20-1 and J usage is TRBJ1-5; D not certain. Per germline, CDR1 DFQATT and CDR2 SNEGSKA (reference sequence). V was shortened by 4 bases and J by 1 base, with 11 bases between the two germline ends. The CDR3 runs to 14 residues. In DNA, the CDR3 is TGCAGTGCTACCTATTTACGGAGCAATCAGCCCCAGCATTTT. It is translated as CSATYLRSNQPQHF.

The chain has TRBV7-9 and TRBJ2-5, with D uncertain. Germline CDR1 reads SEHNR; CDR2 reads FQNEAQ (reference sequence). This CDR3 comprises 12 residues. The ends were cut back, 8 bases at V and 11 bases at J, with 18 bases in the middle. The CDR3 here is CASSHVYNEQYF. CDR3 nucleotides: TGTGCCAGCTCGCACGTGTACAATGAGCAGTACTTC.

Worth noting for this clonotype: A junction end diverges from the germline sequence, so it may reflect a read error. V and J are TRBV24-1 and TRBJ2-1, with 13 bases that match TRBD2. Germline-derived CDR1 and CDR2 are KGHDR and SFDVKD. The CDR3 loop spans 16 amino acids. This chain's CDR3 is CATSDGGLAGSNDQFF. The CDR3 region has the DNA TGTGCCACCAGTGACGGGGGACTAGCGGGAAGCAATGACCAGTTCTTC.

Concerning this clonotype itself: At one of its ends the junction is not consistent with the germline gene, which may arise from a read error. CDR3 protein: CTSSLYTDTQYF. The CDR3 coding sequence is TGCACCAGCAGTTTATACACAGATACGCAGTATTTT. The genes are TRBV11-2 and TRBJ2-3; D is unclear. Germline lookup yields CDR1 SGHAT and CDR2 FQNNGV. This CDR3 has 12 amino acids. Supplemented by reference TRBV11-2 and TRBJ2-3, the full variable domain reads EAGVAQSPRYKIIEKRQSVAFWCNPISGHATLYWYQQILGQGPKLLIQFQNNGVVDDSQLPKDRFSAERLKGVDSTLKIQPAKLEDSAVYLCTSSLYTDTQYFGPGTRLTVL.

This chain links TRBV6-2 or TRBV6-3 with TRBJ2-1; 9 bases are shared with TRBD2. Germline V CDR1 and CDR2: MNHEY, SVGEGT. The CDR3 contains 15 residues. V trimming: 0 bases; J trimming: 6 bases; junction bases outside the gene matches: 3. Written as DNA, the CDR3 is TGTGCCAGCAGTTACTCGAGGACTAGCGCCAATGAGCAGTTCTTC. Translated, it gives CASSYSRTSANEQFF.

This clonotype turned up a few times. The CDR3 protein is CASSQAPTHAGELFF. The CDR3, as DNA: TGCGCCAGCAGCCAAGCCCCAACTCATGCCGGGGAGCTGTTTTTT. This rearrangement joins TRBV5-1 to TRBJ2-2; no clear D. The CDR3 covers 15 residues. CDR1 is SGHRS and CDR2 is YFSETQ in the germline V gene. The germline V and J ends were trimmed by 4 bases and 6 bases, with 16 bases remaining between them.

The chain links TRBV10-3 to TRBJ2-4, with D unclear. The J call may be mistaken, given a closer DNA end match to TRBJ2-7. Looked up from germline, CDR1 is ENHRY and CDR2 is SYGVKD. The CDR3 totals 11 residues. The CDR3 DNA reads as TGTGCCATCAGTGAGCCCTCCGAGCAGTACTTC. Amino acid sequence: CAISEPSEQYF.

This clonotype was picked up many times. V usage is TRBV6-1 and J usage is TRBJ2-4, with 7 bases matching TRBD1. J lost 5 bases, V lost 6 bases, and 13 bases had no gene match. CDR3 length: 16 residues. Germline V CDR1 and CDR2: MNHNS, SASEGT. The CDR3, as DNA: TGTGCCAGCAGAAGTCGACTACAGGGGTTCGAAAACATTCAGTACTTC. Amino acids: CASRSRLQGFENIQYF.

The count of this clonotype is one. This chain connects TRBV29-1 to TRBJ2-7; 10 bases are a match to TRBD1. The CDR3 length is 13 residues. Trimming cost V 6 bases and J 6 bases; bases outside gene matches: 8. Germline V gives CDR1 SQVTM, CDR2 ANQGSEA. CDR3 nucleotide sequence: TGCAGCGTCGGGACAGGGGTGATTTCCGAGCAGTACTTC. Translated: CSVGTGVISEQYF.

To note about this clonotype: This sequence may be a read error, since a much larger clone differs from it by one base. The rearrangement uses TRBV5-1 and TRBJ2-5; 8 nucleotides match TRBD2. Looked up from germline, CDR1 is SGHRS and CDR2 is YFSETQ. The CDR3 consists of 15 residues. The trim removed 4 bases at V and 11 bases at J, leaving 16 bases unmatched. Here the CDR3 reads CASSTLLSGNNEQYF. In DNA, the CDR3 is TGCGCCAGCAGCACATTGCTTAGCGGGAACAATGAGCAGTACTTC. The full variable domain, in which reference TRBV5-1 and TRBJ2-5 provide the parts outside the CDR3, is KAGVTQTPRYLIKTRGQQVTLSCSPISGHRSVSWYQQTPGQGLQFLFEYFSETQRNKGNFPGRFSGRQFSNSRSEMNVSTLELGDSALYLCASSTLLSGNNEQYFGPGTRLLVL.

This clonotype has ten or more counts. In nucleotides, the CDR3 is TGTGCCAGCAGTGCCTACGAGCAGTACTTC. This sequence encodes CASSAYEQYF. The chain employs TRBV6-1 and TRBJ2-7; D is unclear. Trimming pared 4 bases from V and 2 bases from J, leaving 0 bases between. Germline V gene sequence: CDR1 MNHNS, CDR2 SASEGT. The CDR3 runs 10 residues.

Notes on this clonotype: A much larger clone differs from this one at a single base, so this may be a read error. The rearrangement uses TRBV7-7 and TRBJ2-1; 8 bases fit TRBD1. Germline V gene sequence: CDR1 SSHAT, CDR2 FNYEAQ (reference sequence). There are 13 residues in the CDR3. This chain's CDR3 is CACSFGQGNEQFF. DNA for the CDR3: TGTGCCTGCAGCTTCGGACAGGGCAATGAGCAGTTCTTC.

The chain links TRBV11-1 to TRBJ2-6; 8 nucleotides align to TRBD1. The CDR3 runs to 15 residues. Trimming cost V 11 bases and J 0 bases; bases outside gene matches: 6. The germline V gene has CDR1 SGHAT and CDR2 FQDESV (reference sequence). The CDR3 region has the DNA TGTGCCTCAGGACAGGGCGCCTCTGGGGCCAACGTCCTGACTTTC. As protein: CASGQGASGANVLTF.

This clonotype was picked up many times. J is TRBJ2-1 and V is TRBV21-1; the D call of TRBD2 is as the table states it, not checked on the DNA. TRBV21-1 has pseudogene status. The CDR3 is 16 residues long. CDR3 loop: CASSKGVLAEYNEQFF. Written as DNA, the CDR3 is TGTGCCAGCAGCAAGGGGGTCCTAGCGGAATACAATGAGCAGTTCTTC.